This is a list of T cell receptor beta chains from one sample in a study of blood T cell repertoires in COVID-19. The protocol was immunoSEQ multiplex PCR, while the TCRdb copy is restricted to in-frame clones and leaves out a portion. The sample gives some 200,000 clones, over 75% of which show up once; approximately 3.5% is in the top ten. Specimen: PBMCs or T cells enriched from blood (not recorded which). Every receptor here comes from a woman younger than 30 in a cohort exposed to, infected with or recovered from COVID-19 (not recorded which). The CDR3 runs from the conserved cysteine through the conserved F or W. D genes are given only for firm matches. A clone size is listed for some rows: how often the clone was seen (once, few, many), or a class if it is expanded.

j_call clone_size d_call v_call cdr3_aa cdr3_nt
TRBJ1-1 once TRBD1 TRBV29-1 CSARGTGMNTEAFF TGCAGCGCCAGGGGGACCGGAATGAACACTGAAGCTTTCTTT
TRBJ2-5 NA NA TRBV6-1 CASSEKVVTGRGETQYF TGTGCCAGCAGTGAAAAGGTTGTCACAGGGAGAGGAGAGACCCAGTACTTC
TRBJ1-4 NA TRBD1 TRBV6-6 CASSLQAGGYEKLFF TGTGCCAGCAGTCTGCAGGCAGGGGGTTATGAAAAACTGTTTTTT
TRBJ2-7 NA TRBD2 TRBV10-3 CASAGDSYEQYF TGTGCTTCAGCGGGGGACTCCTACGAGCAGTACTTC
TRBJ2-1 NA TRBD1 TRBV7-7 CASSAGDRGSYEQFF TGTGCTAGCAGCGCTGGGGACAGGGGGAGCTATGAGCAGTTCTTC
TRBJ1-5 NA TRBD1 TRBV19 CASSISGDRGYSNQPQHF TGTGCCAGTAGTATATCCGGGGACAGGGGTTATAGCAATCAGCCCCAGCATTTT
TRBJ2-3 NA NA TRBV2 CASSEAETVTDTQYF TGTGCCAGCAGTGAAGCAGAGACAGTCACAGATACGCAGTATTTT
TRBJ2-3 once NA TRBV6-4 CASSEIQAGTDTQYF TGTGCCAGCAGTGAGATACAGGCAGGCACAGATACGCAGTATTTT
TRBJ1-1 NA NA TRBV6-5 CASSYVKNTEAFF TGTGCCAGCAGTTATGTTAAGAACACTGAAGCTTTCTTT
TRBJ2-3 few TRBD1 TRBV2 CASSSGTGRDTQYF TGTGCCAGCAGTTCCGGGACAGGGAGGGATACGCAGTATTTT
TRBJ1-2 NA NA TRBV28 CASSLRDTAYGYTF TGTGCCAGCAGCCTCAGGGACACTGCCTATGGCTACACCTTC
TRBJ1-1 NA TRBD1 TRBV19 CASSIGTGEVEAFF TGTGCCAGTAGTATAGGGACAGGGGAGGTTGAAGCTTTCTTT
TRBJ1-5 NA NA TRBV10-3 CAIRGRDNGNQPQHF TGTGCCATCAGGGGGCGGGATAACGGCAATCAGCCCCAGCATTTT
TRBJ1-1 NA TRBD1 TRBV18 CASSSTGETNTEAFF TGTGCCAGCTCATCGACAGGGGAGACGAACACTGAAGCTTTCTTT
TRBJ1-6 NA NA TRBV7-9 CASSLAQGSPLHF TGTGCCAGCAGCTTAGCCCAGGGTTCACCCCTCCACTTT
TRBJ2-2 NA NA TRBV9 CASSVVPVGGRGDTGELFF TGTGCCAGCAGCGTAGTACCGGTCGGTGGCCGAGGTGACACCGGGGAGCTGTTTTTT
TRBJ1-1 NA TRBD1 TRBV5-5 CASSSDRESTEAFF TGTGCCAGCAGCTCTGACAGGGAGAGCACTGAAGCTTTCTTT
TRBJ2-1 NA TRBD2 TRBV19 CASNVRAGGLFF TGTGCCAGTAACGTCCGAGCGGGAGGGCTGTTCTTC
TRBJ2-2 NA NA TRBV7-2 CASSSTYREGSGELFF TGTGCCAGCAGCTCAACGTACAGGGAAGGGTCCGGGGAGCTGTTTTTT
TRBJ2-1 NA NA TRBV5-1 CASSTQTGFRRPTYNEQFF TGCGCCAGCAGCACCCAAACAGGGTTTCGGCGGCCAACCTACAATGAGCAGTTCTTC
TRBJ1-1 NA NA TRBV19 CASSSEGVRMNTEAFF TGTGCCAGTAGTAGCGAAGGGGTCCGTATGAACACTGAAGCTTTCTTT
TRBJ1-4 NA NA TRBV5-1 CASGEEGPATNEKLFF TGCGCCAGCGGTGAGGAGGGCCCGGCAACTAATGAAAAACTGTTTTTT
TRBJ2-4 NA NA TRBV13 CASSFKFFCERLAKNIQYF TGTGCCAGCAGCTTTAAATTCTTTTGCGAGAGACTAGCCAAAAACATTCAGTACTTC
TRBJ1-5 NA NA TRBV27 CASSLAGYGNQPQHF TGTGCCAGCAGTTTAGCAGGGTACGGCAATCAGCCCCAGCATTTT
TRBJ2-3 few TRBD2 TRBV3-1/TRBV3-2 CASSREGTSVQYF TGTGCCAGCAGCCGAGAAGGGACTAGCGTACAGTATTTT
TRBJ2-7 NA TRBD2 TRBV4-1 CASSQFLAGGPYEQYF TGCGCCAGCAGCCAGTTCCTAGCGGGGGGGCCCTACGAGCAGTACTTC
TRBJ1-1 NA NA TRBV30 CALKMSDVTEAFF TGTGCCTTGAAGATGAGTGATGTCACTGAAGCTTTCTTT
TRBJ2-1 NA TRBD1 TRBV18 CASSRDRGYEQFF TGTGCCAGCTCCCGAGACAGGGGCTATGAGCAGTTCTTC
TRBJ1-4 NA NA TRBV24-1 CATNRSSATNEKLFF TGTGCCACCAACAGGAGCTCCGCAACTAATGAAAAACTGTTTTTT
TRBJ2-1 once TRBD2 TRBV14 CASSPGRNSYNEQFF TGTGCCAGCAGCCCCGGGAGGAACTCCTACAATGAGCAGTTCTTC
TRBJ1-2 NA TRBD1 TRBV5-4 CASSPTGGYGYTF TGTGCCAGCAGCCCGACAGGGGGCTATGGCTACACCTTC
TRBJ2-7 NA TRBD1 TRBV2 CASSFHAGTANYEQYF TGTGCCAGCAGCTTTCATGCCGGGACAGCGAACTACGAGCAGTACTTC
TRBJ1-3 NA NA TRBV10-3 CAISPTGANSGNTIYF TGTGCCATCAGTCCCACAGGCGCCAACTCTGGAAACACCATATATTTT
TRBJ2-2 NA NA TRBV3-1/TRBV3-2 CASSQGPRDTGELFF TGTGCCAGCAGCCAAGGTCCTCGTGACACCGGGGAGCTGTTTTTT
TRBJ2-1 NA TRBD2 TRBV5-1 CASSLLAGANNEQFF TGCGCCAGCAGCTTACTAGCGGGAGCGAACAATGAGCAGTTCTTC